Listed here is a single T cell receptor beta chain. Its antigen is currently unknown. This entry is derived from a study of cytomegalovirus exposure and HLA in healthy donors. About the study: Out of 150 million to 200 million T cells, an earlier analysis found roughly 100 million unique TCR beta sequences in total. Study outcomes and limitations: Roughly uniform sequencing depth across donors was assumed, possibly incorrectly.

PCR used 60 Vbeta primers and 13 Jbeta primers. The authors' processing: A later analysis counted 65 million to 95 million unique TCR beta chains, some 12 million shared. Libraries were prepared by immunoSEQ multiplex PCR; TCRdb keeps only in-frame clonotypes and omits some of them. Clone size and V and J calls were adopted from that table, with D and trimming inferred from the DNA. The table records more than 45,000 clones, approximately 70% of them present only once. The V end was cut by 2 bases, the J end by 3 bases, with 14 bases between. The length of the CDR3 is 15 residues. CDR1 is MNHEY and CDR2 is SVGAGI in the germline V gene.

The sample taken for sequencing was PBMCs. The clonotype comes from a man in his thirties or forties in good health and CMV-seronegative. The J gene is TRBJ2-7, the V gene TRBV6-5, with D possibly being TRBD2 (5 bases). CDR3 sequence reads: CASSYRGSYGYEQYF. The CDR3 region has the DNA TGTGCCAGCAGTTACCGTGGGAGTTATGGCTACGAGCAGTACTTC.